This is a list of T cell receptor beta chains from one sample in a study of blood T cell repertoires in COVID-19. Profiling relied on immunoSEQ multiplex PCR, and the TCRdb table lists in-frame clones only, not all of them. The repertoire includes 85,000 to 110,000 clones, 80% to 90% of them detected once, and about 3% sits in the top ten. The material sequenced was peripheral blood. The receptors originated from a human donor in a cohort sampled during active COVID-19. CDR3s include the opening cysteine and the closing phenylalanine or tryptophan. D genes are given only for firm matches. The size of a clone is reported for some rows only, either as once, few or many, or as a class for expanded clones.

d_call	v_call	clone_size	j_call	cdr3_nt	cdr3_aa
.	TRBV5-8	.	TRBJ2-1	TGTGCCAGCAGCGCCTCGGGGGGCCCCCTTATTATGGGTGAGCAGTTCTTC	CASSASGGPLIMGEQFF
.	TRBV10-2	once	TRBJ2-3	TGCGCCAGCATCACGACTAGCACAGATACGCAGTATTTT	CASITTSTDTQYF
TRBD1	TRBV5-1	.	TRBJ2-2	TGCGCCAGCAGTCTGACAGGGGTAACCGGGGAGCTGTTTTTT	CASSLTGVTGELFF
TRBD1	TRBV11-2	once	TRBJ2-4	TGTGCCAGCAGCCCGGGGACAGGGGGCTTAGAATGGTTC	CASSPGTGGLEWF
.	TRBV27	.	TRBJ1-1	TGTGCCAGCAGTTTGTTCTGGGCCCGAGGGACTGAAGCTTTCTTT	CASSLFWARGTEAFF
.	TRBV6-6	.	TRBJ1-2	TGTGCCAGCAGTTCCGACAGTAACTATGGCTACACCTTC	CASSSDSNYGYTF
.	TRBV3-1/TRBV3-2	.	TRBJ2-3	TGTGCCAGCGGGCCGACAGATACGCAGTATTTT	CASGPTDTQYF
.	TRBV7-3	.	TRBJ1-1	TGTGCCAGCAGCTTAACATCGAGTACTGAAGCTTTCTTT	CASSLTSSTEAFF
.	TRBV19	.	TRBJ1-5	TGTGCCAGTAGTATTTCAGGTACGTCGCCCCAGCATTTT	CASSISGTSPQHF
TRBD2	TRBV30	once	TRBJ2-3	TGTGCCTGGGGTAGCGGGATCGAGACAGATACGCAGTATTTT	CAWGSGIETDTQYF
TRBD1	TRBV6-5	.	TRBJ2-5	TGTGCCAGCAGTACGGACAGGGCAGAGACCCAGTACTTC	CASSTDRAETQYF
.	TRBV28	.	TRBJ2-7	TGTGCCAGCAGCGGTGGCGGGTTCTCCTACGAGCAGTACTTC	CASSGGGFSYEQYF